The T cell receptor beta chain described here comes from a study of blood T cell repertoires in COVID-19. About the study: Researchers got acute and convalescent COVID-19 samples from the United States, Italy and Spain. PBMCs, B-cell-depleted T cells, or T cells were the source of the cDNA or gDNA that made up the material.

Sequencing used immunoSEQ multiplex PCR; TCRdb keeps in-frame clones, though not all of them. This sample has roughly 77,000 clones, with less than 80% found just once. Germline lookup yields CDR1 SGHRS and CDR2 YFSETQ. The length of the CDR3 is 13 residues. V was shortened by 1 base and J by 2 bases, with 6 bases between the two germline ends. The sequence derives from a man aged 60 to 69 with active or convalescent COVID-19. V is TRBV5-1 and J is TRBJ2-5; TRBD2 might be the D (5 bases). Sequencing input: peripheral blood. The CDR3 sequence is CASSLWEQETQYF. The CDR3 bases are TGCGCCAGCAGCTTGTGGGAGCAAGAGACCCAGTACTTC.